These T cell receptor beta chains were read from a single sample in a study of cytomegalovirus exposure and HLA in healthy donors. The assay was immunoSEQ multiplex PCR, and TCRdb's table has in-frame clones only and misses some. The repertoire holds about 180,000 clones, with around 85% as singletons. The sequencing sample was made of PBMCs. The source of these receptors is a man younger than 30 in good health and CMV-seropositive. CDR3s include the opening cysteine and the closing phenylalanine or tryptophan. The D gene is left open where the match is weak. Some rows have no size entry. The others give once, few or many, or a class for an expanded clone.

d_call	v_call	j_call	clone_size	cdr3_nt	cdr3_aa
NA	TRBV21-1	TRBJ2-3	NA	TGTGCCAGCAGCAAACCGCAGGCCACAGATACGCAGTATTTT	CASSKPQATDTQYF
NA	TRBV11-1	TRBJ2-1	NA	TGTGCCAGCAGCTTAACGGCCTACAATGAGCAGTTCTTC	CASSLTAYNEQFF
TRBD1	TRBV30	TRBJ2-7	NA	TGTGCCTGCCAATGGACAGGGGATATCTACGAGCAGTACTTC	CACQWTGDIYEQYF
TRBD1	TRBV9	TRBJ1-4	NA	TGTGCCAGCAGCCCCCGGGACAGGAGAAATGAAAAACTGTTTTTT	CASSPRDRRNEKLFF
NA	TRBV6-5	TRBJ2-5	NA	TGTGCCAGCAGTAACTCGGACTTCCGGTACCAAGAGACCCAGTACTTC	CASSNSDFRYQETQYF
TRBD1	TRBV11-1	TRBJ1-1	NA	TGTGCCAGCAGCCCCGGGACAGGAATGGGCACTGAAGCTTTCTTT	CASSPGTGMGTEAFF
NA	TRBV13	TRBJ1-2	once	TGTGCCAGCAGCTTGGGGGGGTATAACTATGGCTACACCTTC	CASSLGGYNYGYTF
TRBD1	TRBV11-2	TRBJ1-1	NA	TGTGCCAGCAGCTTGACAGGGGGGTACACTGAAGCTTTCTTT	CASSLTGGYTEAFF
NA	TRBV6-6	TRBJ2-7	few	TGTGCCAGCAGTCCCCTCTACGAGCAGTACTTC	CASSPLYEQYF
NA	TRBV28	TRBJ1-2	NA	TGTGCCAGCAGTTTAGTGGCAGGGGAGAATGGCTACACCTTC	CASSLVAGENGYTF